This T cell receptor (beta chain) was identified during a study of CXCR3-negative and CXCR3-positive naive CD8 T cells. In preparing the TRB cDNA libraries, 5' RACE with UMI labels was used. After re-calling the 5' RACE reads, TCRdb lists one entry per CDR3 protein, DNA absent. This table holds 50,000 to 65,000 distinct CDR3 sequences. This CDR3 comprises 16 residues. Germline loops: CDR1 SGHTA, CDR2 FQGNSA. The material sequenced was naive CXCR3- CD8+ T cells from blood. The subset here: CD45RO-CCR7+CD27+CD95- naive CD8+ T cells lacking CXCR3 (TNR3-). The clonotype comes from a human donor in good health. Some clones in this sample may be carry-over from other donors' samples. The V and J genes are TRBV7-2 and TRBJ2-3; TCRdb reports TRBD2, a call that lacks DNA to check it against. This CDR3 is CASSLDRAGLTDTQYF.